The clone carrying this TCR beta chain was picked up a small number of times. The antigen is unknown. TCRdb ran MiXCR on the reads and lists one entry per CDR3 protein. The repertoire consists of tens of thousands of distinct CDR3 sequences, with less than 25% occurring once and the leading ten covering roughly 8.3%. The V and J ends lost 1 base and 8 bases, in that order; junction bases with no gene match: 5. CDR3 size: 14 residues. Germline V gives CDR1 SGHRS, CDR2 YFSETQ. This entry comes from a study of type 1 regulatory T cells. Study-wide results and limits: Compared with non-type 1 regulatory T cells, type 1 regulatory T cells showed a more restricted TCR repertoire.

The sample consisted of cultured type 1 regulatory T (Tr1) cells, either the whole culture or a sorted fraction (not recorded which). This clonotype was obtained from a human donor in good health. The chain has TRBV5-1 and TRBJ1-4; 7 bases fit TRBD1. The CDR3 here is CASSLRQGGEKLFF. The CDR3, as DNA: TGCGCCAGCAGCTTGCGACAGGGTGGCGAAAAACTGTTTTTT.